The clone carrying this TCR beta chain was observed many times. CDR1 and CDR2 (germline): KGHDR, SFDVKD. There are 17 residues in the CDR3. V lost 5 bases, J lost 5 bases, and 11 bases stayed unmatched. The data were obtained in a study of early T cells in non-severe SARS-CoV-2 infection. MiXCR, applied by TCRdb to the 5' RACE reads, yields one record per CDR3 protein. Of more than 45,000 distinct CDR3 sequences in the sample, approximately 6% were seen once. The sequence came from an adult who was a healthcare worker with PCR-confirmed SARS-CoV-2 infection or an uninfected control (not recorded which). The sequencing used whole blood, collected at baseline. V is TRBV24-1 and J is TRBJ2-2, with TRBD1 matching 9 bases. This CDR3 is CATSAPSTGGGTGELFF. The CDR3, as DNA: TGTGCCACCAGTGCCCCTTCGACAGGGGGAGGGACCGGGGAGCTGTTTTTT.